Shown below are 25 T cell receptor beta chains from a single sample sequenced in a study of cytomegalovirus exposure and HLA in healthy donors. PCR amplification relied on 60 Vbeta primers (plus 13 Jbeta primers). The data were produced by immunoSEQ multiplex PCR, yet TCRdb's version contains in-frame clones alone and is incomplete. The profile shows under 200,000 clones, 60% to 85% of them singletons. Sequencing was performed on PBMCs. The source is a man aged 45-65 years in good health and CMV-seropositive.

This clone was detected a few times. The chain has TRBV6-6 and TRBJ2-5; D may be TRBD1 (5 bases). The CDR3 totals 14 residues. Germline V gene data show CDR1 as MNHNY and CDR2 as SVGAGI (reference sequence). Trimming removed 6 bases from V and 1 base from J, with 12 bases in between. CDR3 coding DNA: TGTGCCAGCAGAAAACAGGCGTTCCAAGAGACCCAGTACTTC. It encodes CASRKQAFQETQYF.

The J gene is TRBJ2-3, the V gene TRBV6-1; TRBD1 agrees at 8 bases. This CDR3 region has 16 residues. Germline-derived CDR1 and CDR2 are MNHNS and SASEGT. V was clipped by 2 bases and J by 6 bases; unmatched bases: 10. The CDR3 DNA is TGTGCCAGCAGTGAATCCCCAGGGGGCGCAAGGGATACGCAGTATTTT. It codes for CASSESPGGARDTQYF.

This clone was observed a handful of times. The chain carries TRBV19 and TRBJ2-3; TRBD1 aligns across 11 bases. Unmatched junction bases numbered 3, after V lost 6 bases and J lost 4 bases. The CDR3 is made up of 14 amino acids. Germline CDR1 reads LNHDA; CDR2 reads SQIVND (reference sequence). CDR3 in amino acids: CASRDRGRADTQYF. DNA for the CDR3: TGTGCCAGTAGGGACAGGGGGCGCGCAGATACGCAGTATTTT.

V is TRBV19 and J is TRBJ1-5, with D unresolved. Germline V gene sequence: CDR1 LNHDA, CDR2 SQIVND (reference sequence). The CDR3 contains 20 residues. Trimming removed 3 bases at V and 0 bases at J, with 24 bases between. Here the CDR3 reads CASSIRVKAGLEYSNQPQHF. The DNA for the CDR3 is TGTGCCAGTAGTATTAGAGTTAAGGCAGGTTTGGAATATAGCAATCAGCCCCAGCATTTT.

This chain uses TRBV4-1 with TRBJ2-7; TRBD2 matches at 7 bases. After removal of 3 bases from V and 4 bases from J, the junction contained 15 bases not matched to a gene. The V gene's germline CDR1 is MGHRA and CDR2 YSYEKL. This CDR3 has 17 amino acids. CDR3: CASSHTSFAGENYEQYF. The CDR3 nucleotides are TGCGCCAGCAGCCACACGTCTTTCGCGGGGGAGAATTACGAGCAGTACTTC.

With respect to this clone: A read error may account for a junction end that differs from germline. V is TRBV6-5 and J is TRBJ2-7, with 8 bases lining up with TRBD2. The CDR3 runs 15 residues. CDR1 and CDR2 from the germline V gene are MNHEY and SVGAGI. CDR3 DNA sequence: TGTGCCAGCCGTTATGGGTCGGGGGGGACCTACGAGCAGTACTTC. Amino acids: CASRYGSGGTYEQYF.

The chain joins TRBV9 to TRBJ2-2, with 8 bases fitting TRBD2. In germline, CDR1 is SGDLS, CDR2 YYNGEE. Germline trimming cut 4 bases from V and 2 bases from J; bases unmatched to any gene: 7. The CDR3 consists of 16 residues. The CDR3 bases are TGTGCCAGCAGCCTCAGTAGCGGGGCTAACACCGGGGAGCTGTTTTTT. Translation: CASSLSSGANTGELFF.

The rearrangement links TRBV15 to TRBJ2-5; TRBD2 agrees at 12 bases. There are 17 residues in the CDR3. The V gene end was trimmed by 1 base and the J gene end by 5 bases; junction bases not matched to a gene: 8. The germline V gene encodes CDR1 LNHNV and CDR2 YYDKDF (reference sequence). The CDR3 DNA reads TGTGCCACCAGCAGAGCGGGACTAGCGGGTCCGGCGGAGACCCAGTACTTC. Protein: CATSRAGLAGPAETQYF.

This clone was observed a single time. The chain links TRBV5-1 to TRBJ1-5, with 7 bases matching TRBD1. The CDR3 has 14 residues. From germline, CDR1 is SGHRS and CDR2 YFSETQ. V shed 2 bases and J 7 bases; nucleotides not matched to a gene: 6. The CDR3 loop is CASSFGQVGQPQHF. CDR3 DNA sequence: TGCGCCAGCAGCTTCGGACAGGTTGGCCAGCCCCAGCATTTT.

As concerns this clone: A junction end diverges from the germline sequence, so it may reflect a read error. The chain has TRBV6-1 and TRBJ2-7, with D tentatively TRBD1 (7 bases). From germline, CDR1 is MNHNS and CDR2 SASEGT. This CDR3 is built from 15 residues. CDR3 protein: CASREGSGGNYEQYF. CDR3 nucleotides: TGTGCCAGCAGAGAAGGTTCAGGGGGGAACTACGAGCAGTACTTC.

The chain links TRBV7-9 to TRBJ1-1; a weak D match, TRBD1 (5 bases). The CDR3 has 13 residues. Germline CDR1 is SEHNR and CDR2 is FQNEAQ (reference sequence). The V end lost 1 base, the J end lost 11 bases, and 14 bases lay between the germline ends. The CDR3: CASSLGVGLEAFF. CDR3 in DNA: TGTGCCAGCAGCTTAGGAGTGGGGCTCGAGGCTTTCTTT.

Comment on this clone: Germline is not matched at one junction end, which may reflect a read error. The gene calls are TRBV6-4 and TRBJ2-3; TRBD2 matches 10 bases. Germline loops: CDR1 MRHNA, CDR2 SNTAGT. This CDR3 contains 14 residues. The CDR3 region is CASSVAGGTDTQYF. The CDR3, as DNA: TGTGCCAGCAGTGTAGCGGGGGGCACGGATACGCAGTATTTT.

The rearrangement uses TRBV5-5 and TRBJ2-1; TRBD1 matches at 8 bases. Germline V gives CDR1 SGHKS, CDR2 YYEKEE (reference sequence). V gave up 4 bases and J gave up 4 bases; unmatched junction bases: 7. This CDR3 has 15 amino acids. The CDR3 region has the DNA TGTGCCAGCAGCGCCCGGGACAGGAATTACAATGAGCAGTTCTTC. It yields the protein CASSARDRNYNEQFF.

The chain carries TRBV5-6 and TRBJ2-2; TRBD1 aligns across 7 bases. V dropped 5 bases and J dropped 2; count of bases not matched to a gene: 6. This CDR3 spans 15 amino acids. The germline gives CDR1 SGHDT, CDR2 YYEEEE. The DNA of the CDR3 is TGTGCCAGCAGGGAACAGGGGCCCAACACCGGGGAGCTGTTTTTT. This encodes CASREQGPNTGELFF.

The J gene is TRBJ2-1, the V gene TRBV4-3; tentative D call: TRBD1 (5 bases). Trimming shortened V by 0 bases and J by 4 bases, and 16 bases separated the two germline ends. The CDR3 has 17 amino acids. CDR1 and CDR2 (germline): LGHNA, YSLEER. CDR3 in DNA: TGCGCCAGCAGCCAAGATAGGGTACAGGTGGGATACAATGAGCAGTTCTTC. Protein product: CASSQDRVQVGYNEQFF.

The gene calls are TRBV15 and TRBJ2-5, with TRBD2 matching over 9 bases. Near its end, the DNA agrees better with TRBJ2-7, so the J call may be wrong. The CDR3 runs to 18 residues. Germline V CDR1 and CDR2: LNHNV, YYDKDF (reference sequence). The CDR3 protein is CATRTTETSGPGVYEQYF. The CDR3 DNA follows: TGTGCCACCAGGACCACAGAGACTAGCGGACCGGGGGTGTACGAGCAGTACTTC.

In its sample, this clone was seen once. The chain links TRBV5-5 to TRBJ2-7; a possible D gene is TRBD2 (6 bases). Germline CDR1 reads SGHKS; CDR2 reads YYEKEE (reference sequence). Trimming cost V 0 bases and J 3 bases, with 10 bases left between them. The CDR3 is 14 residues long. In nucleotides, the CDR3 is TGTGCCAGCAGCTTGGTGCCGGGGGACTACGAGCAGTACTTC. It yields the protein CASSLVPGDYEQYF.

The rearrangement joins TRBV7-2 to TRBJ2-7; tentative D call: TRBD2 (6 bases). V shed 1 base and J shed 3 bases, with 13 bases lying between them. The CDR3 length is 15 residues. Germline V gene sequence: CDR1 SGHTA, CDR2 FQGNSA. DNA of the CDR3: TGTGCCAGCAGCTTAGGGGAGACTAGTCTCTACGAGCAGTACTTC. The encoded protein is CASSLGETSLYEQYF.

The V gene is TRBV5-1, the J gene TRBJ1-1; tentatively, D is TRBD1 (6 bases). Germline assignment: CDR1 SGHRS and CDR2 YFSETQ. The CDR3 sequence is 15 residues long. Trimming removed 4 bases from V and 0 bases from J, with 13 bases in between. The CDR3 reads CASSPWTAMNTEAFF. CDR3 nucleotide sequence: TGCGCCAGCAGCCCCTGGACAGCGATGAACACTGAAGCTTTCTTT. Complete variable domain (other parts from reference TRBV5-1 and TRBJ1-1): KAGVTQTPRYLIKTRGQQVTLSCSPISGHRSVSWYQQTPGQGLQFLFEYFSETQRNKGNFPGRFSGRQFSNSRSEMNVSTLELGDSALYLCASSPWTAMNTEAFFGQGTRLTVV.

The genes are TRBV5-4 and TRBJ2-7; 8 bases agree with TRBD2. Unmatched junction bases numbered 19, after V lost 4 bases and J lost 7 bases. This CDR3 is built from 17 residues. Germline loops: CDR1 SGHNT, CDR2 YYREEE (reference sequence). Here the CDR3 reads CASSPTRTSGGQGEQYF. CDR3 bases: TGTGCCAGCAGCCCGACTCGGACGTCGGGGGGGCAGGGGGAGCAGTACTTC.

The V gene is TRBV7-2, the J gene TRBJ2-7; 11 bases are a match to TRBD1. V was pared by 3 bases and J by 6 bases, with 4 bases of the junction left unmatched. The CDR3 contains 14 residues. Germline loops: CDR1 SGHTA, CDR2 FQGNSA. The CDR3 nucleotides are TGTGCCAGCAGCTTCGGACAGGGGGCTTTCGAGCAGTACTTC. Encoded protein: CASSFGQGAFEQYF.

The rearrangement links TRBV11-2 to TRBJ2-5, with D possibly matching TRBD2 (5 bases). V gave up 1 base and J gave up 7 bases, with 10 bases separating them. The CDR3 has 13 amino acids. Germline assignment: CDR1 SGHAT and CDR2 FQNNGV. The CDR3 loop reads CASSLAGFGTQYF. Written as DNA, the CDR3 is TGTGCCAGCAGCTTAGCGGGGTTCGGGACCCAGTACTTC.

On this clone itself: Distinct nucleotide sequences in the sample also encode this CDR3. The chain joins TRBV5-6 to TRBJ2-5, with D possibly TRBD1 on 6 matching bases. V lost 2 bases and J lost 5, with 10 bases in between. CDR1 is SGHDT, CDR2 YYEEEE, per germline. The CDR3 covers 13 residues. The CDR3 loop is CASSFGTSETQYF. In DNA form, the CDR3 reads TGTGCCAGCAGCTTCGGGACAAGCGAGACCCAGTACTTC.

This chain connects TRBV7-3 to TRBJ2-2; 7 bases align to TRBD1. Germline V gene lookup returns CDR1 SGHTA and CDR2 FQGTGA. V shed 5 bases and J 5 bases; nucleotides not matched to a gene: 8. This CDR3 contains 15 residues. The CDR3, as DNA: TGTGCCAGCAGCCTCCGACAGGGCGGTACCGGGGAGCTGTTTTTT. Its protein is CASSLRQGGTGELFF.

The J gene is TRBJ2-3, the V gene TRBV19; D might be TRBD2 (6 bases). This CDR3 has 16 residues. V dropped 6 bases and J dropped 0 bases, with 16 bases sitting between them. The germline gives CDR1 LNHDA, CDR2 SQIVND (reference sequence). The CDR3 loop reads CASSPNAGTSTDTQYF. DNA of the CDR3: TGTGCCAGTAGCCCAAATGCGGGGACTAGCACAGATACGCAGTATTTT.